This record covers a single TCR beta chain. This sample was included in a study of shared clonotypes between healthy human individuals. V dropped 4 bases and J dropped 0 bases, with 9 bases sitting between them. Germline values: CDR1 SGHNT, CDR2 YYREEE (reference sequence). This CDR3 is 14 amino acids long. Generated by immunoSEQ multiplex PCR, the TCRdb table keeps only in-frame clones and is missing some. The top ten hold more than 10% of the sample, which has under 600,000 clones, about 80% seen once. Nashville, Tennessee was home to all donors, each a Caucasian adult. Tens of millions of PBMCs went into genomic DNA for unsorted samples.

The sequence was obtained from a woman between 40 and 50 years old in good health. Some clones in this sample may be carry-over from other donors' samples. Sequences were obtained from PBMCs. V and J are TRBV5-4 and TRBJ2-3, with D perhaps being TRBD1 or TRBD2 (5 bases each). The CDR3 sequence: CASSRDHSTDTQYF. The CDR3 coding sequence is TGTGCCAGCAGCCGGGACCACAGCACAGATACGCAGTATTTT.